This TCR beta chain was retrieved from a study of Ad26.COV2.S vaccination and SARS-CoV-2 variants (dated by TCRdb to the early 2020s). General notes on the study: Donors in the vaccine arm were drawn from COV1001, a phase I-IIa trial of Ad26.COV2.S in healthy adults that was multicentre, randomized, double-blind and placebo-controlled. Ad26.COV2.S was given intramuscularly at 5x10^10 or 1x10^11 viral particles, as a single shot or as two shots 56 days apart. TCRbeta repertoire sequencing was used to assess the specificity and breadth of SARS-CoV-2-reactive T cell receptors after Ad26.COV2.S vaccination. A total of around 32 samples were included in the TCR-sequenced set, comprising some 20 Ad26.COV2.S vaccine recipients, 5 placebo recipients and 8 SARS-CoV-2 convalescent individuals. Trial participants were randomized into five groups of five: low-dose or high-dose Ad26.COV2.S given once or twice, or placebo on both occasions. Investigators did not know the trial group allocation while performing experiments and assessing outcomes. Beyond this particular receptor, the publication reports: Non-spike TCR breadth was comparable between vaccine and placebo recipients, consistent with the vaccine containing only spike. Spike-specific TCR breadth was higher in Ad26.COV2.S recipients than in placebo recipients (P = 0.0014). The study lacked the statistical power to compare responses across vaccine doses or regimens. According to the authors, total T cell responses may have been underestimated by the TCR breadth and depth analyses. After vaccination, substantial breadth of spike-specific CD8+ and CD4+ T cell responses was reported.

As concerns this clone: Its binding antigen is unknown. Base qualities are not provided; no much larger clone lies one nucleotide away.

The immunoSEQ Assay was the method used to sequence TCRbeta CDR3 regions. After extraction, genomic DNA underwent amplification by bias-controlled multiplex PCR, followed by high-throughput sequencing. As for how the authors treated the data: To quantify the absolute abundance of each unique TCRbeta CDR3 region, sequences were collapsed and filtered. T cell fraction was estimated by normalization of TCRbeta template counts to usable DNA, with usable DNA being measured through amplification of reference genes present in all nucleated cells. Repertoire TCRs were annotated as SARS-CoV-2-specific when V gene, CDR3 amino acid sequence and J gene were exactly matched to a known reactive TCR set. MIRA supplied the reference SARS-CoV-2 TCR set, which was filtered for enrichment in COVID-19-positive ImmuneCODE repertoires so that public or cross-reactive TCRs were removed. Drawing on the MIRA antigens, annotated TCRs were analysed further at the level of specific ORF or position within ORF. Depth was the summed frequency of annotated unique rearrangements, while breadth was defined as annotated unique rearrangements over total unique productive rearrangements. Group comparisons of TCR breadth used two-sided Wilcoxon rank-sum tests. The table was pulled from immuneACCESS by TCRdb, which kept in-frame rearrangements only. Such tables lose some clones; where checked, under half of the loss comes from unresolved V genes, and the rest has no known cause. V and J calls and clone size are as listed in that table; D and trimming were resolved from the DNA. Within this sample are 440,000 or so clones, with 90% of them counted one time only. The ten largest account for roughly 4% of the sample.

Reading from cysteine to phenylalanine, the CDR3 counts 16 amino acids. Just the 48-base CDR3 DNA is kept, in frame starting at base 1. The germline V gene encodes CDR1 SGDLS and CDR2 YYNGEE. At the junction V is shortened by 0 bases and J by 6 bases; bases outside the gene matches: 5. This specimen's treatment or condition label, per the study, means: around 19 received Ad26.COV2.S at low or high dose, single or two shots; about 5 received placebo; per-sample allocation not given. For vaccine and placebo recipients, repertoires were sequenced using samples collected on day 63 after the first injection. Cohort 1b enrolled some 25 adults aged 18-55 years at a single site in Boston, USA, between 29 July and 7 August 2020. Ad26.COV2.S was a replication-incompetent adenovirus type 26 vector that expressed a prefusion-stabilized SARS-CoV-2 spike protein derived from the original Wuhan strain.

Here the chain combines TRBV9 and TRBJ2-2, with 10 middle bases fitting TRBD2. The sequencing used peripheral blood, collected in a trial of Ad26.COV2.S vaccine versus placebo. This TCR was sampled from a person aged 18-60 years who received the Ad26.COV2.S COVID-19 vaccine or a placebo. The nucleotide sequence is TGTGCCAGCAGCGTAGGGGGGACTAGCGTTGCCGGGGAGCTGTTTTTT. Translated, this is CASSVGGTSVAGELFF. Supplemented by the reference TRBV9 and TRBJ2-2 proteins around the CDR3, the complete variable domain is DSGVTQTPKHLITATGQRVTLRCSPRSGDLSVYWYQQSLDQGLQFLIQYYNGEERAKGNILERFSAQQFPDLHSELNLSSLELGDSALYFCASSVGGTSVAGELFFGEGSRLTVL.